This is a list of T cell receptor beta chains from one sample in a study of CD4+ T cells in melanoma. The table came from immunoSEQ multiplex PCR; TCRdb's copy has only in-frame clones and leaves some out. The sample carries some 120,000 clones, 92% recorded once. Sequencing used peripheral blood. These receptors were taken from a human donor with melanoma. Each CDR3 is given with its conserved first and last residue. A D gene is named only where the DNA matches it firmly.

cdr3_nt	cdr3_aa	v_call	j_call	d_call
TGCGCCAGCAGCCAAGAGGTGGGTAGAGGGGGTGAGCAGTTCTTC	CASSQEVGRGGEQFF	TRBV4-1	TRBJ2-1	NA
TGTGCCAGCAGCTTGGATCCCATACACACCGGGGAGCTGTTTTTT	CASSLDPIHTGELFF	TRBV5-5	TRBJ2-2	NA
TGCGCCAGCAGCGTGGGACAGGGCGATGAAGCTTTCTTT	CASSVGQGDEAFF	TRBV5-1	TRBJ1-1	TRBD1
TGTGCCAGCTCTGATACGAACACCGGGGAGCTGTTTTTT	CASSDTNTGELFF	TRBV7-3	TRBJ2-2	NA
TGTGCCACCAGCAGCTACCTGTTGGGGGACAATGAGCAGTTCTTC	CATSSYLLGDNEQFF	TRBV15	TRBJ2-1	NA
TGTGCCATCAATCCGGGCTTTAATGAAAAACTGTTTTTT	CAINPGFNEKLFF	TRBV10-3	TRBJ1-4	NA
TGTGCCAGCAGCGTTCCGAGCACAGATACGCAGTATTTT	CASSVPSTDTQYF	TRBV9	TRBJ2-3	NA
TGTGCCAGCTCAAGAAACGGTCAAGAGACCCAGTACTTC	CASSRNGQETQYF	TRBV18	TRBJ2-5	NA
TGCGCCAGCAGCCTGGACATTGCGTCGGGTACGCAGTATTTT	CASSLDIASGTQYF	TRBV5-1	TRBJ2-3	NA
TGTGCCACCAATCCCGGGACAGGGATTCTCTCTGGAAACACCATATATTTT	CATNPGTGILSGNTIYF	TRBV19	TRBJ1-3	TRBD1
TGTGCCAGCTCACCCCTTCCCCGGGCACCATACACAGATACGCAGTATTTT	CASSPLPRAPYTDTQYF	TRBV18	TRBJ2-3	NA
TGTGCCAGCAGCTCCCGGACTAGCGGGGGGCCGATAGCCAAAAACATTCAGTACTTC	CASSSRTSGGPIAKNIQYF	TRBV21-1	TRBJ2-4	NA
TGTGCCAGTAGTAGGGGACAGGGGAAGAGCGGGGAGCTGTTTTTT	CASSRGQGKSGELFF	TRBV19	TRBJ2-2	TRBD1
TGTGCCAGCACCTCCGGGACAGGGGTTAGTGTGGGCAATGAGCAGTTCTTC	CASTSGTGVSVGNEQFF	TRBV5-4	TRBJ2-1	TRBD1
TGCGCCAGCAGCCAAGGGACTAGCGGGGGGCTGACCCAGTACTTC	CASSQGTSGGLTQYF	TRBV4-3	TRBJ2-5	TRBD2